This T cell receptor (beta chain) is from a study of Graves' ophthalmopathy and Graves' hyperthyroidism. Comments on this clonotype: Its antigen is still unknown.

Findings and limits, study-wide: Most thyroid clonotypes expanded beyond 0.001 frequency were also found in blood.

CDR3 regions of TCR beta were amplified from RNA transcripts. HTBI primers primed a first-round RT-PCR, and a second-round multiplex PCR followed. TCRdb used MiXCR to reprocess the multiplex PCR reads, holding one entry per CDR3 protein. Here the sample spans about 740,000 distinct CDR3 sequences, roughly two fifths being singletons. Germline lookup yields CDR1 MNHNS and CDR2 SASEGT. CDR3 length: 14 residues. Losses at the gene ends were 6 bases for V and 3 bases for J; bases not matched to a gene: 5. The TCR sequence derives from an adult man with Graves' ophthalmopathy. Sequenced sample: peripheral blood. The chain is built from TRBV6-1 and TRBJ1-1, with 9 bases that match TRBD1. The CDR3 is CASSRDREDTEAFF. CDR3 nucleotides: TGTGCCAGCAGCCGGGACAGGGAGGACACTGAAGCTTTCTTT.